This note documents a single T cell receptor beta chain sequence. Its specificity is unknown. These data belong to a study of cytomegalovirus exposure and HLA in healthy donors. The study ran its PCR with 60 Vbeta and 13 Jbeta primers. Sequencing was performed with immunoSEQ multiplex PCR; in TCRdb, only in-frame clones are kept and a portion is missing. This table has around 150,000 clones, about four fifths appearing once. V gave up 2 bases and J gave up 0 bases; unmatched junction bases: 5. The CDR3 loop spans 16 amino acids. Germline values: CDR1 MNHEY, CDR2 SVGAGI. Study-level findings and limits: Analyzed later, association rates of TCRs varied across HLA loci, with DRB1 most and HLA-C fewest.

This receptor was identified in a woman aged 40 to 55 in good health and CMV-seronegative. Material: PBMCs. The chain joins TRBV6-5 to TRBJ1-1; 8 bases map to TRBD1. The DNA of the CDR3 is TGTGCCAGCAGTTACAATCCAGGGGGCTTGAACACTGAAGCTTTCTTT. It translates to CASSYNPGGLNTEAFF.